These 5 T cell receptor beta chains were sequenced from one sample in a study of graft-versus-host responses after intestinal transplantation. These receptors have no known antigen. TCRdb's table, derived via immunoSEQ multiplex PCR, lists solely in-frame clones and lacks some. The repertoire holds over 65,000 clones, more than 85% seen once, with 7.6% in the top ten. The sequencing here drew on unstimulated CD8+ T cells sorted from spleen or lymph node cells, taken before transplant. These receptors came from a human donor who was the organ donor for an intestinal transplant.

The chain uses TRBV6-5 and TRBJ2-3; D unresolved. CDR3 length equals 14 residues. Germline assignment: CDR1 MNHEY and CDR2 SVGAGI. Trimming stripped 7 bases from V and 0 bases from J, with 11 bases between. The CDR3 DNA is TGTGCCAGCACGAACGGAGCTAGCACAGATACGCAGTATTTT. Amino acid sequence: CASTNGASTDTQYF.

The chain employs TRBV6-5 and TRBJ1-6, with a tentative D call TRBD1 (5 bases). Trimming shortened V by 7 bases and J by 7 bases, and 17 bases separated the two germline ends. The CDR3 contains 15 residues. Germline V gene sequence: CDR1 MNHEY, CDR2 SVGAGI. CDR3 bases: TGTGCCAGCACCCACCCTGGACACAAAAATTCACCCCTCCACTTT. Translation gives CASTHPGHKNSPLHF.

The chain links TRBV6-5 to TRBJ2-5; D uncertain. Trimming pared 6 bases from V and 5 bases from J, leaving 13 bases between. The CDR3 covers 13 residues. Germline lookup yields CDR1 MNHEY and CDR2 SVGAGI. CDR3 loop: CASSPLGGETQYF. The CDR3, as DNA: TGTGCCAGCAGCCCTCTAGGTGGCGAGACCCAGTACTTC.

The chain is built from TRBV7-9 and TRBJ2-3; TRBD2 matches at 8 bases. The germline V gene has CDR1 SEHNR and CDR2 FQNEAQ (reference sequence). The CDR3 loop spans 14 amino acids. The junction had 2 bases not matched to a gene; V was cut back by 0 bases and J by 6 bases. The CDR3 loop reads CASSLASGMDTQYF. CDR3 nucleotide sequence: TGTGCCAGCAGCTTAGCTAGCGGGATGGATACGCAGTATTTT.

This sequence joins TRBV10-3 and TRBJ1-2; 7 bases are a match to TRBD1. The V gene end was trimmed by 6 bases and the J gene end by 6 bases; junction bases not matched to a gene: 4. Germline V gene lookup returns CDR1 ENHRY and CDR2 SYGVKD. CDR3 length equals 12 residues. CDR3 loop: CAIRGQLHGYTF. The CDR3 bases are TGTGCCATCAGGGGACAGTTACATGGCTACACCTTC.